Listed here are 27 T cell receptor beta chains from one sample, sequenced in a study of cytomegalovirus exposure and HLA in healthy donors. This table comes from immunoSEQ multiplex PCR, and its TCRdb copy is limited to in-frame clones, with some not included. The sample shows about 68,000 clones, over 80% of them seen only once. Input material: PBMCs. These receptors came from a man between 18 and 29 years old in good health and CMV-seronegative.

Worth noting for this clone: Compared with germline, one end of the junction differs, possibly owing to a read error. The chain employs TRBV7-7 and TRBJ2-3, with 9 bases that match TRBD1. The CDR3 contains 15 residues. Germline V gene lookup returns CDR1 SSHAT and CDR2 FNYEAQ (reference sequence). The CDR3: CASSLGQGPTDTQYF. Here the CDR3 DNA reads TGTGCTAGCAGCCTTGGACAGGGGCCCACAGATACGCAGTATTTT. The whole variable domain, remainder taken from reference TRBV7-7 and TRBJ2-3, is GAGVSQSPRYKVTKRGQDVTLRCDPISSHATLYWYQQALGQGPEFLTYFNYEAQPDKSGLPSDRFSAERPEGSISTLTIQRTEQRDSAMYRCASSLGQGPTDTQYFGPGTRLTVL.

V gene TRBV30 combines with J gene TRBJ2-7; D perhaps matches TRBD1 (5 bases). The CDR3 length is 13 residues. The V end lost 2 bases, the J end lost 0 bases, and 8 bases lay between the germline ends. Germline V gene lookup returns CDR1 GTSNPN and CDR2 SVGIG (reference sequence). For the CDR3, the DNA is TGTGCCTGGAGTCCAGGGTCCTCCTACGAGCAGTACTTC. The encoded protein is CAWSPGSSYEQYF.

This clone came up a few times. The J gene is TRBJ1-5, the V gene TRBV18; D is possibly TRBD1 (6 bases). The ends were cut back, 6 bases at V and 6 bases at J, with 15 bases in the middle. Germline CDR1 and CDR2: KGHSH and LQKENI. The CDR3 extends over 14 amino acids. CDR3 region: CASSLQGSGQPQHF. The CDR3 DNA reads as TGTGCCAGCTCGCTACAGGGATCCGGTCAGCCCCAGCATTTT.

This clone appeared a few times. The chain links TRBV6-4 to TRBJ2-1; a weak D match, TRBD1 (6 bases). V gave up 3 bases and J gave up 0 bases, with 6 bases separating them. CDR1 is MRHNA, CDR2 SNTAGT, per germline. This CDR3 has 14 residues. In nucleotides, the CDR3 is TGTGCCAGCAGTGAGGACAGCTCCTACAATGAGCAGTTCTTC. Protein product: CASSEDSSYNEQFF.

The rearrangement joins TRBV27 to TRBJ2-5; D uncertain. Germline V gene data show CDR1 as MNHEY and CDR2 as SMNVEV (reference sequence). The V gene lost 6 bases and the J gene lost 5 bases, with 16 bases spanning the gap. The CDR3 length is 14 residues. CDR3 region: CASRLAGARETQYF. CDR3 sequence (DNA): TGTGCCAGCAGATTAGCCGGAGCTCGGGAGACCCAGTACTTC.

This chain links TRBV7-2 with TRBJ2-1; 12 bases agree with TRBD2. There are 17 residues in the CDR3. Germline CDR1 is SGHTA and CDR2 is FQGNSA. The ends lost 2 bases at V and 0 bases at J; junction bases unmatched: 2. The CDR3 region is CASSLRLAGASYNEQFF. DNA for the CDR3: TGTGCCAGCAGCTTACGACTAGCGGGAGCCTCCTACAATGAGCAGTTCTTC.

The chain carries TRBV5-4 and TRBJ2-7, with 7 bases that match TRBD2. Germline CDR1 is SGHNT and CDR2 is YYREEE (reference sequence). V shed 4 bases and J 6 bases; nucleotides not matched to a gene: 4. The CDR3 length is 12 residues. The CDR3 DNA follows: TGTGCCAGCAGCCTCGGGACTATCGAGCAGTACTTC. Its translation: CASSLGTIEQYF. Complete variable domain (other parts from reference TRBV5-4 and TRBJ2-7): ETGVTQSPTHLIKTRGQQVTLRCSSQSGHNTVSWYQQALGQGPQFIFQYYREEENGRGNFPPRFSGLQFPNYSSELNVNALELDDSALYLCASSLGTIEQYFGPGTRLTVT.

The chain carries TRBV5-1 and TRBJ1-1; TRBD1 agrees at 7 bases. With V trimmed by 4 bases and J by 6 bases, 12 bases remained unmatched. Germline V lookup: CDR1 SGHRS, CDR2 YFSETQ. This CDR3 is built from 15 residues. This CDR3 is CASSLLGQDGAEAFF. DNA for the CDR3: TGCGCCAGCAGCCTACTAGGACAGGATGGGGCTGAAGCTTTCTTT.

This rearrangement joins TRBV15 to TRBJ2-3; no definite D call. The V end was cut by 8 bases, the J end by 0 bases, with 9 bases between. The germline V gene has CDR1 LNHNV and CDR2 YYDKDF (reference sequence). The CDR3 runs 13 residues. CDR3 loop: CATFEASTDTQYF. For the CDR3, the DNA is TGTGCCACCTTCGAGGCGAGCACAGATACGCAGTATTTT.

The table lists this clone with a few counts. The J gene is TRBJ2-5, the V gene TRBV18; TRBD1 is a possible D gene (6 bases). Germline CDR1 is KGHSH and CDR2 is LQKENI. The CDR3 runs 15 residues. The V and J ends lost 0 bases and 0 bases respectively, with 8 bases between them. CDR3 nucleotide sequence: TGTGCCAGCTCACCACCTGGACAGCACCAAGAGACCCAGTACTTC. Translating gives CASSPPGQHQETQYF.

The J gene is TRBJ2-1, the V gene TRBV6-5, with 14 bases that match TRBD2. Germline CDR1 is MNHEY and CDR2 is SVGAGI. V gave up 2 bases and J gave up 9 bases; unmatched junction bases: 6. The CDR3 runs to 16 residues. The CDR3 DNA is TGTGCCAGCAGTTACCGGGGACTAGCGGGAGTGTTTGAGCAGTTCTTC. This translates into CASSYRGLAGVFEQFF.

This chain joins TRBV7-2 and TRBJ1-2; TRBD1 matches 9 bases. J was trimmed by 3 bases and V by 4 bases; bases with no gene match: 6. The CDR3 has 15 amino acids. CDR1 is SGHTA and CDR2 is FQGNSA in the germline V gene. The CDR3 here is CASSSNRGLDYGYTF. CDR3 nucleotides: TGTGCCAGCAGCTCCAACAGGGGGCTAGACTATGGCTACACCTTC.

This chain joins TRBV21-1 and TRBJ2-5; the table assigns TRBD2, which was not confirmed against the DNA. TRBV21-1 is a pseudogene segment. The CDR3 sequence is 15 residues long. This chain's CDR3 is CASSPRLADVETQYF. CDR3 coding DNA: TGTGCCAGCAGCCCAAGACTAGCGGATGTTGAGACCCAGTACTTC.

The chain combines TRBV19 with TRBJ2-3, with TRBD2 identical over 7 bases. CDR3 length: 15 amino acids. Per germline, CDR1 LNHDA and CDR2 SQIVND (reference sequence). With 4 bases clipped from V and 2 bases from J, the junction kept 6 bases outside the gene matches. The CDR3 here is CASSKQREPTDTQYF. DNA for the CDR3: TGTGCCAGTAGTAAACAGCGGGAACCCACAGATACGCAGTATTTT.

The genes are TRBV19 and TRBJ2-7; D is possibly TRBD2 (6 bases). Looked up from germline, CDR1 is LNHDA and CDR2 is SQIVND (reference sequence). The V and J ends lost 6 bases and 0 bases respectively, with 12 bases between them. The CDR3 spans 14 residues. CDR3 nucleotide sequence: TGTGCCAGTAGCCCGACGGACTACTCCTACGAGCAGTACTTC. Translated, it gives CASSPTDYSYEQYF.

This chain joins TRBV5-1 and TRBJ2-1; TRBD1 matches 9 bases. The CDR3 is 15 residues long. With 1 base clipped from V and 8 bases from J, the junction kept 7 bases outside the gene matches. Germline V gene data show CDR1 as SGHRS and CDR2 as YFSETQ. CDR3: CASSLWDRVLDEQFF. DNA for the CDR3: TGCGCCAGCAGCTTGTGGGACAGGGTTTTGGATGAGCAGTTCTTC.

This chain joins TRBV30 and TRBJ1-3; D is uncertain. The V gene lost 0 bases and the J gene lost 4 bases, with 13 bases spanning the gap. The CDR3 runs 15 residues. Looked up from germline, CDR1 is GTSNPN and CDR2 is SVGIG (reference sequence). CDR3 loop: CAWSVLGLLGNTIYF. Here the CDR3 DNA reads TGTGCCTGGAGTGTACTCGGACTACTCGGAAACACCATATATTTT. The variable domain in full, with the rest retrieved from reference TRBV30 and TRBJ1-3, is SQTIHQWPATLVQPVGSPLSLECTVEGTSNPNLYWYRQAAGRGLQLLFYSVGIGQISSEVPQNLSASRPQDRQFILSSKKLLLSDSGFYLCAWSVLGLLGNTIYFGEGSWLTVV.

The chain links TRBV21-1 to TRBJ2-4; TRBD1, as called in the table, went unchecked against the DNA. TRBV21-1 has pseudogene status. The CDR3 is made up of 15 amino acids. The CDR3 nucleotides read TGTGCCAGCAGCAAAAGGAGGACAGGGCGAAACATTCAGTACTTC. It yields the protein CASSKRRTGRNIQYF.

The chain is built from TRBV20-1 and TRBJ1-2; D call uncertain. The CDR3 is 10 amino acids. Trimming shortened V by 6 bases and J by 7 bases, and 9 bases separated the two germline ends. Germline CDR1 DFQATT, CDR2 SNEGSKA (reference sequence). CDR3 amino acids: CSAYHSGYTF. The CDR3 coding sequence is TGCAGTGCCTACCACAGTGGCTACACCTTC.

This clone was seen only once. The J gene is TRBJ1-5, the V gene TRBV28; 8 bases map to TRBD1. Germline V gives CDR1 MDHEN, CDR2 SYDVKM. The CDR3 has 16 amino acids. V trimming: 1 base; J trimming: 6 bases; junction bases outside the gene matches: 8. CDR3 DNA sequence: TGTGCCAGCAGTTTATTTACGGACAGGGTTGTTCAGCCCCAGCATTTT. This codes for CASSLFTDRVVQPQHF.

The rearrangement joins TRBV19 to TRBJ1-2; D unclear. The CDR3 has 14 residues. From germline, CDR1 is LNHDA and CDR2 SQIVND (reference sequence). V gave up 5 bases and J gave up 1 base, with 11 bases separating them. The CDR3 DNA follows: TGTGCCAGTAGTGGGCAGCTTCTTAACTATGGCTACACCTTC. It translates to CASSGQLLNYGYTF.

The chain combines TRBV5-8 with TRBJ2-3; TRBD2 matches at 10 bases. Trimming took 2 bases from V and 1 from J; bases not matched to a gene: 10. The germline V gene encodes CDR1 SGHTS and CDR2 YDEGEE. The CDR3 runs 18 residues. The CDR3, as DNA: TGTGCCAGCAGCTTTGAACTAGCGGGAACCACCCGCACAGATACGCAGTATTTT. Its protein is CASSFELAGTTRTDTQYF.

This sequence joins TRBV9 and TRBJ1-4; 9 bases map to TRBD1. Germline CDR1 SGDLS, CDR2 YYNGEE. The V segment lost 4 bases and the J segment 6 bases; nucleotides outside the gene matches: 4. The CDR3 runs to 14 residues. This CDR3 is CASSPRDRDEKLFF. DNA of the CDR3: TGTGCCAGCAGCCCAAGGGACAGGGATGAAAAACTGTTTTTT.

For the CDR3, the DNA is TGTGCCAGCACCGAAGAAGGGATAGCGGGATCCCTCCATACGCAGTATTTT. This codes for CASTEEGIAGSLHTQYF. The chain carries TRBV9 and TRBJ2-3; 8 nucleotides match TRBD2. The CDR3 loop spans 17 amino acids. J gave up 7 bases and V 6 bases, and 19 bases lay outside the gene matches. Germline assignment: CDR1 SGDLS and CDR2 YYNGEE.

The chain combines TRBV27 with TRBJ2-5; the D gene is possibly TRBD1 (5 bases). The ends were cut back, 6 bases at V and 5 bases at J, with 16 bases in the middle. Germline CDR1 and CDR2: MNHEY and SMNVEV (reference sequence). This CDR3 comprises 14 residues. The CDR3 sequence: CASSPTGVRETQYF. The CDR3 nucleotides read TGTGCCAGCAGCCCAACAGGTGTACGGGAGACCCAGTACTTC.

The chain carries TRBV15 and TRBJ2-1; 10 bases line up with TRBD1. The germline gives CDR1 LNHNV, CDR2 YYDKDF (reference sequence). CDR3 length equals 16 residues. With V trimmed by 1 base and J by 4 bases, 4 bases remained unmatched. DNA of the CDR3: TGTGCCACCAGCAGAGCGAGACAGGGGGCTTACAATGAGCAGTTCTTC. The encoded protein is CATSRARQGAYNEQFF.

The chain has TRBV20-1 and TRBJ2-7; tentative D call: TRBD2 (5 bases). Germline V gene sequence: CDR1 DFQATT, CDR2 SNEGSKA (reference sequence). This CDR3 has 11 residues. Trimming stripped 1 base from V and 6 bases from J, with 7 bases between. CDR3 loop: CSARVRGEQYF. Here the CDR3 DNA reads TGCAGTGCTAGAGTTCGGGGCGAGCAGTACTTC.